Reported below is one TCR beta chain. As yet, its antigen is unknown. Germline V gene data show CDR1 as SGHTA and CDR2 as FQGTGA. The V and J ends lost 1 base and 4 bases, in that order; junction bases with no gene match: 8. This CDR3 has 16 amino acids. Primers included in the PCR were 60 Vbeta and 13 Jbeta primers. Profiling relied on immunoSEQ multiplex PCR, and the TCRdb table lists in-frame clones only, not all of them. The table has 90,000 to 100,000 clones, less than 70% seen once. This record belongs to a study of cytomegalovirus exposure and HLA in healthy donors. Study conclusions and caveats: In presence/absence analyses, roughly uniform sequencing depth across donors was assumed. The listing of roughly 160 TCR beta chains classed them as cytomegalovirus-associated.

The J gene is TRBJ2-7, the V gene TRBV7-3; 9 bases are shared with TRBD1. What was sequenced was PBMCs. The sequence came from a man in his fifties in good health and CMV-seronegative. CDR3 DNA: TGTGCCAGCAGCTTAAGGGGACAGGGAAGAGGGTACGAGCAGTACTTC. This encodes CASSLRGQGRGYEQYF. Full variable domain (outside the CDR3, taken from reference TRBV7-3 and TRBJ2-7): GAGVSQTPSNKVTEKGKYVELRCDPISGHTALYWYRQSLGQGPEFLIYFQGTGAADDSGLPNDRFFAVRPEGSVSTLKIQRTERGDSAVYLCASSLRGQGRGYEQYFGPGTRLTVT.